This T cell receptor beta chain appears in the sequencing data of a study of shared clonotypes between healthy human individuals. Overall study: Per donor, CD8 memory used one plate, CD8 naive used two, CD4 memory used three and CD4 naive used three. Points from the study as a whole: Investigators expected sequencing depth to affect clonotype sharing among donors.

The CDR3 length is 14 residues. V was cut by 4 bases and J by 10 bases, with 20 bases left in between. CDR1 is SGHVS and CDR2 is FQNEAQ in the germline V gene. Only Caucasian adults living in Nashville, Tennessee made up the donor group. The table came from immunoSEQ multiplex PCR; TCRdb's copy has only in-frame clones and leaves some out. Counted here are about 2.3 million clones, approximately 93% occurring once; the ten biggest clones make up under 0.45%. The count of this clone is one. Its antigen is unidentified. The sequence was obtained from a man aged 18 to 30 in good health. Some clones in this sample may be carry-over from other donors' samples. What was sequenced was naive CD4+ T cells from PBMCs. Subset meaning: CD45RA+ positively selected. The genes are TRBV7-8 and TRBJ2-7, with a weak D call TRBD2 (5 bases). This CDR3 is CASSSSRGAQTQYF. CDR3 bases: TGTGCCAGCAGCTCGAGCCGGGGTGCTCAAACTCAGTACTTC. The complete variable domain, with remaining parts taken from reference TRBV7-8 and TRBJ2-7, reads GAGVSQSPRYKVAKRGQDVALRCDPISGHVSLFWYQQALGQGPEFLTYFQNEAQLDKSGLPSDRFFAERPEGSVSTLKIQRTQQEDSAVYLCASSSSRGAQTQYFGPGTRLTVT.